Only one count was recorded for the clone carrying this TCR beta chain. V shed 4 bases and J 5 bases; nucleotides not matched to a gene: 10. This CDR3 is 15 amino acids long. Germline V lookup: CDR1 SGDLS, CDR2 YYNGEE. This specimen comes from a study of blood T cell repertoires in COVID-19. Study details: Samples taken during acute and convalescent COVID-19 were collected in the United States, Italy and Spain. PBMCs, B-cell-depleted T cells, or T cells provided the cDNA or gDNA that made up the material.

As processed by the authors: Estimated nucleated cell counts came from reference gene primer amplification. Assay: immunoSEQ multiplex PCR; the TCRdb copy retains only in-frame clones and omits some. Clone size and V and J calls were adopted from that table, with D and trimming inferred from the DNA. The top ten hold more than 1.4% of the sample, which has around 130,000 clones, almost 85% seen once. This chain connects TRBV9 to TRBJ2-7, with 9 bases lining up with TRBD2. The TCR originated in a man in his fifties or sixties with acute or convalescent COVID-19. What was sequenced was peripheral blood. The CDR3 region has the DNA TGTGCCAGCAGCCCAGAAGGTAGCGGGAGTAACGAGCAGTACTTC. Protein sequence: CASSPEGSGSNEQYF.